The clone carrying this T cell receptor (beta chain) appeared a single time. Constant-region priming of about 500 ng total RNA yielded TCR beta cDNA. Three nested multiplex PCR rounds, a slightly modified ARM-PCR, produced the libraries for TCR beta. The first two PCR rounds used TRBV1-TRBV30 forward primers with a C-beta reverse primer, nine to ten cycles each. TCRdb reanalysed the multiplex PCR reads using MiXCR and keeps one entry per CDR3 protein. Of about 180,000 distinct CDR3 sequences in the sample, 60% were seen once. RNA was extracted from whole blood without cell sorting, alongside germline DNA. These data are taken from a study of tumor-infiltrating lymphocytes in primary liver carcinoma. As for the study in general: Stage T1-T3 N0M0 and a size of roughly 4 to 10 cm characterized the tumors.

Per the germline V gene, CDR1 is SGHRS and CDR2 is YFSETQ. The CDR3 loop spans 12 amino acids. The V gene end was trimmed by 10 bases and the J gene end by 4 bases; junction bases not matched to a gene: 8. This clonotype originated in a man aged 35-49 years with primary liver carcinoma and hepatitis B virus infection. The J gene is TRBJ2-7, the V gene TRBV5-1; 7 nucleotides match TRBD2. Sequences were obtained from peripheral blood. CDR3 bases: TGCGCCGGTGAGCGGGAAGGTTACGAGCAGTACTTC. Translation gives CAGEREGYEQYF.